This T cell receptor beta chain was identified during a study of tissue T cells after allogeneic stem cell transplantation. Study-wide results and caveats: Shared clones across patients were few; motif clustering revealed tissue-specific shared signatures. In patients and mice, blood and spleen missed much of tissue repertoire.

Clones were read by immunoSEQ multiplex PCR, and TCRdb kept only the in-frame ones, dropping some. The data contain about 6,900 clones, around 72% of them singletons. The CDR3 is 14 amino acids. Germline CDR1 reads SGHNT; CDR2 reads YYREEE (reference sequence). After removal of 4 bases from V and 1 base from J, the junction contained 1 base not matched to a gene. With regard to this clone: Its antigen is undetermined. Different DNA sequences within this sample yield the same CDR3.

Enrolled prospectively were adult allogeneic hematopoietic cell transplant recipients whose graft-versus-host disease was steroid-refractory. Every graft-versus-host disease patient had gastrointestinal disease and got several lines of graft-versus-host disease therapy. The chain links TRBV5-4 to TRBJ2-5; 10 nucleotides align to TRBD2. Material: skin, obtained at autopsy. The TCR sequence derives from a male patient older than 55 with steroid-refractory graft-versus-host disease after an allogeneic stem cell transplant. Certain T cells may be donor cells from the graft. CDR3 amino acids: CASSLAGVQETQYF. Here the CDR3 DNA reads TGTGCCAGCAGCCTAGCGGGGGTCCAAGAGACCCAGTACTTC. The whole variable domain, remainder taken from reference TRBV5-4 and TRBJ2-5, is ETGVTQSPTHLIKTRGQQVTLRCSSQSGHNTVSWYQQALGQGPQFIFQYYREEENGRGNFPPRFSGLQFPNYSSELNVNALELDDSALYLCASSLAGVQETQYFGPGTRLLVL.